Shown below are 27 T cell receptor beta chains from a single sample sequenced in a study of T cell responses to AZD1222 COVID-19 vaccine. TCRdb's copy holds only in-frame clones and misses some; the assay was immunoSEQ multiplex PCR. Here the sample spans roughly 120,000 clones, more than 75% being singletons. Material: peripheral blood, obtained 28 days after the second AZD1222 dose. Receptors originate from an adult who received the AZD1222 COVID-19 vaccine.

CDR3 nucleotide sequence: TGTGCCAGCAGCTTAACAAGACAGAGTACGAGGGCCGGGGAGCTGTTTTTT. It encodes CASSLTRQSTRAGELFF. The rearrangement uses TRBV7-7 and TRBJ2-2; D may be TRBD1 or TRBD2 (5 bases each). V lost 2 bases and J lost 6, with 19 bases in between. Germline V gives CDR1 SSHAT, CDR2 FNYEAQ (reference sequence). This CDR3 comprises 17 residues.

This chain links TRBV15 with TRBJ1-3, with D unclear. V lost 1 base and J 1 base, leaving 11 bases between the germline ends. The germline CDR1 and CDR2 sequences are LNHNV and YYDKDF (reference sequence). The CDR3 is made up of 16 amino acids. The CDR3 sequence: CATSRGVSESGNTIYF. As DNA, the CDR3 is TGTGCCACCAGCAGAGGTGTTTCGGAGTCTGGAAACACCATATATTTT.

This chain joins TRBV9 and TRBJ1-4; tentatively, D is TRBD1 (6 bases). In germline, CDR1 is SGDLS, CDR2 YYNGEE. The V end was cut by 4 bases, the J end by 7 bases, with 17 bases between. The CDR3 has 15 residues. CDR3 sequence reads: CASSSGRGAIEKLFF. CDR3 coding DNA: TGTGCCAGCAGCTCCGGACGGGGGGCCATTGAAAAACTGTTTTTT.

The V and J genes are TRBV19 and TRBJ1-1; no clear D gene. Trimming removed 11 bases at V and 2 bases at J, with 15 bases between. Germline lookup yields CDR1 LNHDA and CDR2 SQIVND (reference sequence). The CDR3 length is 13 residues. The CDR3 sequence: CASDRGGNTEAFF. The CDR3 nucleotides are TGTGCCTCGGACCGGGGAGGAAACACTGAAGCTTTCTTT.

The CDR3 protein is CASSLGVGAGLSYNEQFF. The CDR3 nucleotides are TGTGCCAGCAGCTTAGGAGTCGGGGCGGGGTTGTCCTACAATGAGCAGTTCTTC. The chain couples TRBV7-6 to TRBJ2-1; a possible D gene is TRBD2 (6 bases). This CDR3 has 18 amino acids. Germline values: CDR1 SGHVS, CDR2 FNYEAQ. V was pared by 1 base and J by 1 base, with 17 bases between.

Only a few counts were recorded for this clone. The chain uses TRBV7-8 and TRBJ1-2; D is uncertain. Trimming cost V 0 bases and J 8 bases, with 10 bases left between them. In germline, CDR1 is SGHVS, CDR2 FQNEAQ. This CDR3 is 13 amino acids long. CDR3 nucleotide sequence: TGTGCCAGCAGCTTAGCGCGGCAGTCGGGCTACACCTTC. This encodes CASSLARQSGYTF.

This chain connects TRBV28 to TRBJ1-1, with D perhaps TRBD1 (6 bases). CDR3 length: 15 amino acids. Germline CDR1 reads MDHEN; CDR2 reads SYDVKM. Trimming cost V 10 bases and J 2 bases, with 20 bases left between them. The CDR3: CATFSPLQGNTEAFF. In nucleotides, the CDR3 is TGTGCCACCTTTTCCCCCCTACAGGGTAACACTGAAGCTTTCTTT.

V usage is TRBV5-1 and J usage is TRBJ2-3; D unclear. In germline, CDR1 is SGHRS, CDR2 YFSETQ. This CDR3 spans 11 amino acids. Trimming removed 1 base from V and 3 bases from J, with 0 bases in between. CDR3 in DNA: TGCGCCAGCAGCTTGACAGATACGCAGTATTTT. Amino acid sequence: CASSLTDTQYF.

This chain uses TRBV25-1 with TRBJ2-5; a weak D match, TRBD2 (7 bases). Germline CDR1 MGHDK, CDR2 SYGVNS. Trimming took 1 base from V and 5 from J, leaving 17 bases between them. The CDR3 length is 16 residues. CDR3 residues: CASSELKGGAMETQYF. CDR3 DNA sequence: TGTGCCAGCAGTGAATTGAAAGGGGGGGCGATGGAGACCCAGTACTTC.

This clone was seen ten or more times. CDR3 sequence reads: CASSSSSMDEKLFF. The CDR3 nucleotides are TGTGCCAGCAGCTCAAGCAGCATGGATGAAAAACTGTTTTTT. The V gene is TRBV4-2, the J gene TRBJ1-4; D uncertain. Germline-derived CDR1 and CDR2 are LGHNA and YNFKEQ. The CDR3 extends over 14 amino acids. The V and J ends lost 5 bases and 6 bases respectively, with 13 bases between them.

The V call is TRBV30, the J call TRBJ2-5; 7 bases align to TRBD1. CDR3 size: 14 residues. With 0 bases clipped from V and 5 bases from J, the junction kept 6 bases outside the gene matches. Germline-derived CDR1 and CDR2 are GTSNPN and SVGIG (reference sequence). As DNA, the CDR3 is TGTGCCTGGAGTGTAGGGGGCGCGTCTGAGACCCAGTACTTC. Encoded protein: CAWSVGGASETQYF.

This rearrangement joins TRBV4-3 to TRBJ1-2; TRBD1 is a possible D gene (5 bases). CDR1 is LGHNA, CDR2 YSLEER, per germline. The ends were cut back, 0 bases at V and 0 bases at J, with 17 bases in the middle. The CDR3 loop spans 18 amino acids. Here the CDR3 reads CASSQDPDTYRTNYGYTF. The CDR3 DNA reads as TGCGCCAGCAGCCAAGATCCGGACACTTACCGCACTAACTATGGCTACACCTTC.

This sequence joins TRBV9 and TRBJ1-2; the match to TRBD1 covers 7 bases. V was pared by 0 bases and J by 3 bases, with 5 bases of the junction left unmatched. This CDR3 contains 15 residues. The germline CDR1 and CDR2 sequences are SGDLS and YYNGEE. The DNA of the CDR3 is TGTGCCAGCAGCGTAGCAGAGACAGGGCACTATGGCTACACCTTC. Amino acids: CASSVAETGHYGYTF.

The chain couples TRBV16 to TRBJ1-1; possibly TRBD1 for D (6 bases). V shed 3 bases and J shed 5 bases, with 13 bases lying between them. This CDR3 comprises 14 residues. The V gene's germline CDR1 is KGHSY and CDR2 FQNENV. This CDR3 is CASSHRTEETEAFF. The CDR3 nucleotides read TGTGCCAGCAGCCATAGGACAGAGGAAACTGAAGCTTTCTTT.

This clone was seen at least ten times. DNA for the CDR3: TGCGCCAGCAGCCCCCAGGGAGCTAGCGGGCCGAGCTACGAGCAGTACTTC. This codes for CASSPQGASGPSYEQYF. The chain combines TRBV4-3 with TRBJ2-7; the match to TRBD2 covers 8 bases. Trimming cost V 4 bases and J 3 bases; bases outside gene matches: 14. CDR3 length: 17 residues. Germline CDR1 reads LGHNA; CDR2 reads YSLEER.

J is TRBJ2-1 and V is TRBV11-3; D ambiguous. In germline, CDR1 is SGHNT, CDR2 YENEEA. The CDR3 extends over 12 amino acids. Trimming pared 0 bases from V and 8 bases from J, leaving 5 bases between. This chain's CDR3 is CASSLDTHEQFF. DNA of the CDR3: TGTGCCAGCAGCTTAGATACCCATGAGCAGTTCTTC.

The J gene is TRBJ2-3, the V gene TRBV28, with D perhaps matching TRBD2 (5 bases). V was pared by 5 bases and J by 5 bases, with 11 bases between. This CDR3 is built from 13 residues. Germline CDR1 is MDHEN and CDR2 is SYDVKM. In DNA form, the CDR3 reads TGTGCCAGCAGTAGGACGGGAATAGATACGCAGTATTTT. Its protein product is CASSRTGIDTQYF.

The chain uses TRBV11-3 and TRBJ2-7, with a possible D match to TRBD2 (5 bases). The V end was cut by 1 base, the J end by 2 bases, with 12 bases between. The CDR3 consists of 15 residues. Germline-derived CDR1 and CDR2 are SGHNT and YENEEA. DNA for the CDR3: TGTGCCAGCAGCTTAGGTTCTAGCAACGCCTACGAGCAGTACTTC. It translates to CASSLGSSNAYEQYF.

The chain joins TRBV10-3 to TRBJ2-2, with TRBD2 matching over 10 bases. The germline V gene encodes CDR1 ENHRY and CDR2 SYGVKD. This CDR3 is 18 amino acids long. The ends lost 3 bases at V and 5 bases at J; junction bases unmatched: 12. The CDR3, as DNA: TGTGCCATCAGTGACCTCGGGGGAGCTAGCGGGAGTACCGGGGAGCTGTTTTTT. This sequence encodes CAISDLGGASGSTGELFF.

V and J are TRBV29-1 and TRBJ2-7, with 8 nucleotides matching TRBD2. Per germline, CDR1 SQVTM and CDR2 ANQGSEA. J was trimmed by 2 bases and V by 0 bases; bases with no gene match: 3. The CDR3 is made up of 14 amino acids. The CDR3 region is CSVEDVGRAYEQYF. The CDR3 nucleotides read TGCAGCGTTGAAGACGTCGGGAGGGCCTACGAGCAGTACTTC.

This clone was seen only once. This chain connects TRBV5-6 to TRBJ1-2; tentatively, D is TRBD1 (5 bases). Germline CDR1 reads SGHDT; CDR2 reads YYEEEE. V gave up 0 bases and J gave up 6 bases, with 12 bases separating them. There are 14 residues in the CDR3. The CDR3: CASSLAGAVDGYTF. DNA of the CDR3: TGTGCCAGCAGCTTGGCCGGGGCGGTCGATGGCTACACCTTC. Full variable domain (remainder filled in from reference TRBV5-6 and TRBJ1-2): DAGVTQSPTHLIKTRGQQVTLRCSPKSGHDTVSWYQQALGQGPQFIFQYYEEEERQRGNFPDRFSGHQFPNYSSELNVNALLLGDSALYLCASSLAGAVDGYTFGSGTRLTVV.

This chain links TRBV9 with TRBJ1-5; a weak D match, TRBD1 (5 bases). Germline V gives CDR1 SGDLS, CDR2 YYNGEE. V lost 4 bases and J lost 0, with 23 bases in between. The CDR3 has 19 amino acids. Here the CDR3 reads CASSPQRAGHVYSNQPQHF. CDR3 nucleotide sequence: TGTGCCAGCAGCCCTCAGAGGGCGGGGCATGTTTATAGCAATCAGCCCCAGCATTTT.

This chain joins TRBV5-6 and TRBJ1-6; D is ambiguous. Germline loops: CDR1 SGHDT, CDR2 YYEEEE. Trimming left V 0 bases short and J 0 bases short, with 4 bases between. The CDR3 spans 15 residues. The CDR3: CASSLGSSYNSPLHF. The CDR3 nucleotides read TGTGCCAGCAGCTTGGGGAGCTCCTATAATTCACCCCTCCACTTT.

This chain connects TRBV28 to TRBJ2-5; D ambiguous. V shed 2 bases and J shed 3 bases, with 10 bases lying between them. The germline gives CDR1 MDHEN, CDR2 SYDVKM. The CDR3 is 14 residues long. This CDR3 reads CASSLMFGKETQYF. CDR3 nucleotides: TGTGCCAGCAGTTTAATGTTCGGAAAAGAGACCCAGTACTTC.

This chain uses TRBV20-1 with TRBJ2-7; 9 bases match TRBD2. The CDR3 contains 17 residues. Germline CDR1 reads DFQATT; CDR2 reads SNEGSKA (reference sequence). The V and J ends lost 3 bases and 3 bases, in that order; junction bases with no gene match: 15. The CDR3 reads CSASGGGGSGRIYEQYF. The CDR3 nucleotides read TGCAGTGCTAGTGGGGGGGGAGGTAGCGGGAGAATCTACGAGCAGTACTTC.

The V call is TRBV25-1, the J call TRBJ1-3; D possibly corresponds to TRBD1 (5 bases). V lost 6 bases, J lost 1 base, and 13 bases lay in between. CDR3 length equals 15 residues. Germline CDR1 reads MGHDK; CDR2 reads SYGVNS. The CDR3 here is CASSRQGSSGNTIYF. In DNA, the CDR3 is TGTGCCAGCAGCAGGCAGGGATCTTCTGGAAACACCATATATTTT.

The gene calls are TRBV19 and TRBJ1-5; tentatively, D is TRBD1 (5 bases). This CDR3 contains 11 residues. The V gene lost 4 bases and the J gene lost 10 bases, with 8 bases spanning the gap. The V gene's germline CDR1 is LNHDA and CDR2 SQIVND (reference sequence). CDR3 sequence reads: CASSKGVPQHF. The CDR3 DNA reads TGTGCCAGTAGTAAAGGGGTCCCCCAGCATTTT.